The text below deals with one T cell receptor beta chain. The data derive from a study of blood T cell repertoires in COVID-19. Study-wide background: Material from acute and convalescent COVID-19 was sourced from the United States, Italy and Spain.

Those who participated ranged in age from about 18 to 89 years and resided in around 22 US areas. Within 2 weeks before study entry, exposed participants met a COVID-19 case. CDR3 length equals 15 residues. From germline, CDR1 is SGHRS and CDR2 YFSETQ. J was trimmed by 4 bases and V by 3 bases; bases with no gene match: 9. Original methodology: Nucleated cell counts were estimated from reference gene primer amplification. TCRdb keeps only in-frame clones here, not all; method: immunoSEQ multiplex PCR. V, J and clone size were drawn from that table, and D and trimming were deduced from the DNA. The sample lists some 320,000 clones, 90% to 95% seen once, with approximately 4.1% in the top ten.

The sequenced sample consisted of PBMCs or T cells enriched from blood (not recorded which). The clonotype originates from a woman aged 25 to 45 who had been exposed to COVID-19. The chain employs TRBV5-1 and TRBJ1-2; 7 bases fit TRBD1. The CDR3 protein is CASSWQTGLSYGYTF. CDR3 DNA sequence: TGCGCCAGCAGCTGGCAGACAGGGCTCTCCTATGGCTACACCTTC.